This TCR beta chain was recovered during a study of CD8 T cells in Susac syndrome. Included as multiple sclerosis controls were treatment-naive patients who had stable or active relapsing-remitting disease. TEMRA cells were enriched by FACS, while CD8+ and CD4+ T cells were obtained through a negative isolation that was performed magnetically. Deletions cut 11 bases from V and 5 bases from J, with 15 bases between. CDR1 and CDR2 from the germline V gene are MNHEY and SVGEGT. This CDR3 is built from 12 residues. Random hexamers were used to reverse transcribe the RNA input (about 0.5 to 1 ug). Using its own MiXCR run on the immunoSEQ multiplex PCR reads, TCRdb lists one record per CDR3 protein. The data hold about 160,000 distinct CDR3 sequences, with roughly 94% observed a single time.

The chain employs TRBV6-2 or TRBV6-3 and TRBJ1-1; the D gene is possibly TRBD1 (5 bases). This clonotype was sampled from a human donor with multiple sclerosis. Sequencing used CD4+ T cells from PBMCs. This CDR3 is CACGGMGTEAFF. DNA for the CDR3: TGTGCCTGCGGGGGGATGGGTACTGAAGCTTTCTTT.